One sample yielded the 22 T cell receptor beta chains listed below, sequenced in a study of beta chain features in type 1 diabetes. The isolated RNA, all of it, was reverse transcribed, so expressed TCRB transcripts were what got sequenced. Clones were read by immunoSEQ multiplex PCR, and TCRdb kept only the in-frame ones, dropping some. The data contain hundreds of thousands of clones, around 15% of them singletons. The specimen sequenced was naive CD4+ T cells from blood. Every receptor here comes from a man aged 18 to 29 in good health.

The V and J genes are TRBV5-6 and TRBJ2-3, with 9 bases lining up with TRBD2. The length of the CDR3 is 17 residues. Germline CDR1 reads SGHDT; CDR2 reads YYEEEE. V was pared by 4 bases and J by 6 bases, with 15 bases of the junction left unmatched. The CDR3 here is CASSRTGTSTSRDTQYF. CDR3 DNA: TGTGCCAGCAGCCGAACCGGGACTAGCACTTCTCGGGATACGCAGTATTTT.

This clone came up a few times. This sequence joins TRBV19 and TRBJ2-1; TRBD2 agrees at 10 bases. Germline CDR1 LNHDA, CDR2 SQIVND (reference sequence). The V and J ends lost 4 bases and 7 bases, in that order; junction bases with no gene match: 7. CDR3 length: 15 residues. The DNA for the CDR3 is TGTGCCAGTAGTAATAGCGGGAGGAATCGGAATGAGCAGTTCTTC. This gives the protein CASSNSGRNRNEQFF.

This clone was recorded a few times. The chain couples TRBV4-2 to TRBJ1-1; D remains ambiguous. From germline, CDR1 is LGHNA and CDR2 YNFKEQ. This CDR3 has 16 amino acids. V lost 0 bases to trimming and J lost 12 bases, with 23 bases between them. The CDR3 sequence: CASSQDHDGTPSSSFF. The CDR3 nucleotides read TGTGCCAGCAGCCAAGATCACGATGGCACTCCCTCCTCCTCTTTCTTT.

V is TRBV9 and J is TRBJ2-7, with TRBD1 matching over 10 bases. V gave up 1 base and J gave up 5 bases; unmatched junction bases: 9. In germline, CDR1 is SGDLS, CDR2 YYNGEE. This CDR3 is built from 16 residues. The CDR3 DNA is TGTGCCAGCAGCGTACTCCCGGGACAGGGGTCCCACGAGCAGTACTTC. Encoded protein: CASSVLPGQGSHEQYF.

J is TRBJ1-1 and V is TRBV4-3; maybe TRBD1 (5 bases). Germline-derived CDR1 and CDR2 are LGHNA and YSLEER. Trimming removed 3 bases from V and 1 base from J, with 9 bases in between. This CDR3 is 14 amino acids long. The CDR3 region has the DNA TGCGCCAGCAGCCAGGGACGGACGAACACTGAAGCTTTCTTT. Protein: CASSQGRTNTEAFF.

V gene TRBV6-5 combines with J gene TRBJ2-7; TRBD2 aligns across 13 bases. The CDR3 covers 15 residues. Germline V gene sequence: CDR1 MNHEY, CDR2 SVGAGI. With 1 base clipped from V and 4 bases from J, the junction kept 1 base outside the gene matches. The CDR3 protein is CASSYLLAGGYEQYF. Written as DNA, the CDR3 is TGTGCCAGCAGTTACTTACTAGCGGGAGGGTACGAGCAGTACTTC.

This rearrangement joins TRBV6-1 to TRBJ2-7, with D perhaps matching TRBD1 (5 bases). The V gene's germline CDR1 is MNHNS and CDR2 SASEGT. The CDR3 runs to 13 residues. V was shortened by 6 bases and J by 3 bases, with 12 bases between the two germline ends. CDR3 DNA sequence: TGTGCCAGCAGGGACATTCAACGCTACGAGCAGTACTTC. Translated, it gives CASRDIQRYEQYF.

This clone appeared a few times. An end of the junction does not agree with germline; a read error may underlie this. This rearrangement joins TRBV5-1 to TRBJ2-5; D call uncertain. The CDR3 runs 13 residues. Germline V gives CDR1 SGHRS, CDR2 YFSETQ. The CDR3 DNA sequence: TGCGCCAGCAGTTTGGACCACCAAGAGACCCAGTACTTC. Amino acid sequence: CASSLDHQETQYF.

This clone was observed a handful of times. CDR3 DNA: TGTGCCAGCAGGTACGACAGGGGCCTCTACAATGAGCAGTTCTTC. This encodes CASRYDRGLYNEQFF. The genes are TRBV6-5 and TRBJ2-1; 8 bases are a match to TRBD1. This CDR3 has 15 residues. V lost 6 bases to trimming and J lost 3 bases; unmatched junction nucleotides: 7. Germline CDR1 MNHEY, CDR2 SVGAGI.

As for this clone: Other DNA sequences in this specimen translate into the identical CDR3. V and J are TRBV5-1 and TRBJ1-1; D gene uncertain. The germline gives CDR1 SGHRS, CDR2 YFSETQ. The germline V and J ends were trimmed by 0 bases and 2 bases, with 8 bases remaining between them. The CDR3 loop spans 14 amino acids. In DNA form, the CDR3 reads TGCGCCAGCAGCTTGGTGACACCAAACACTGAAGCTTTCTTT. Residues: CASSLVTPNTEAFF.

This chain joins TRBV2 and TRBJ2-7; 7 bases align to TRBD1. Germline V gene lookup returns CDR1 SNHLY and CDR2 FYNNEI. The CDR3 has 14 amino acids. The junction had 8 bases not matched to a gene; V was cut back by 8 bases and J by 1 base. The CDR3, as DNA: TGTGCCAGCCTAGACAGGGCCCGATCCTACGAGCAGTACTTC. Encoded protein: CASLDRARSYEQYF.

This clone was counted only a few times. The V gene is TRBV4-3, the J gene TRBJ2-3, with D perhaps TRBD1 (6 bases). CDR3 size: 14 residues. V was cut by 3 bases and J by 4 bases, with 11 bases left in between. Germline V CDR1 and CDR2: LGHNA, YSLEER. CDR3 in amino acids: CASSHGGRADTQYF. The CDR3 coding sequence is TGCGCCAGCAGCCATGGGGGCCGGGCAGATACGCAGTATTTT.

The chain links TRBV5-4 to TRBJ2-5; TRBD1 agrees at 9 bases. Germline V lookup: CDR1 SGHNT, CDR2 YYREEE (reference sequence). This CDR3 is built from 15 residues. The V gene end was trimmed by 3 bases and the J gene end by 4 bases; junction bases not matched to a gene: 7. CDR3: CASSSNRGLRETQYF. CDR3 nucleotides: TGTGCCAGCAGCTCAAACAGGGGGCTCAGAGAGACCCAGTACTTC.

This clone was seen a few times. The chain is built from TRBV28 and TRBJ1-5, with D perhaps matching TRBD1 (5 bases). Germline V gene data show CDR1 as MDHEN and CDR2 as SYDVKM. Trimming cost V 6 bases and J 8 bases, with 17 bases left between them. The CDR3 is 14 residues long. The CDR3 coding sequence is TGTGCCAGCAGACAACCGGGACTCGGAGAGCCCCAGCATTTT. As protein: CASRQPGLGEPQHF.

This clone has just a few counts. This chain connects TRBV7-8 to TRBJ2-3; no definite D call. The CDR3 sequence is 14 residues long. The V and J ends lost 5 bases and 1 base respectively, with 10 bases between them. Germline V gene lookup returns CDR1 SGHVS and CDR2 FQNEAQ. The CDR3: CASSRGPGTDTQYF. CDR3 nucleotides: TGTGCCAGCAGCCGCGGACCAGGCACAGATACGCAGTATTTT.

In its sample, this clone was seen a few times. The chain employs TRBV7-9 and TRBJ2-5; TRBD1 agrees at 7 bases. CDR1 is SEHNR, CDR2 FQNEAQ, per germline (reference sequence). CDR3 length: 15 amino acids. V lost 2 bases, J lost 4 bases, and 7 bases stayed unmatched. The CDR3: CASSLLGQRGETQYF. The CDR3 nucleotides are TGTGCCAGCAGCTTATTGGGACAGCGCGGAGAGACCCAGTACTTC.

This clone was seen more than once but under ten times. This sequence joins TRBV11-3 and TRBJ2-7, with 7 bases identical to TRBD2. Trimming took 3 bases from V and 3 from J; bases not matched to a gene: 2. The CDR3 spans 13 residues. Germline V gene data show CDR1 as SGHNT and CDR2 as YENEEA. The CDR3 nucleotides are TGTGCCAGCAGCTTGGAGCGGGGCTACGAGCAGTACTTC. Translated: CASSLERGYEQYF.

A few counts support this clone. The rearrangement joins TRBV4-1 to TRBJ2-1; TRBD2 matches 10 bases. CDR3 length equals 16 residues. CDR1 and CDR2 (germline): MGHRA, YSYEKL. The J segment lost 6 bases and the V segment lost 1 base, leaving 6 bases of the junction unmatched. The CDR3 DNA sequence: TGCGCCAGCAGCCAAGCGCCTAGCGGGAGTTTCAATGAGCAGTTCTTC. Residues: CASSQAPSGSFNEQFF.

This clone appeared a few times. CDR3 in amino acids: CASSLATADTDTQYF. The CDR3, as DNA: TGCGCCAGCAGCTTGGCCACGGCGGATACAGATACGCAGTATTTT. The rearrangement uses TRBV5-1 and TRBJ2-3; no firm D call. The germline CDR1 and CDR2 sequences are SGHRS and YFSETQ. The CDR3 consists of 15 residues. V was trimmed by 0 bases and J by 3 bases, leaving 11 bases between them.

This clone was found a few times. DNA of the CDR3: TGTGCCAGCAGCGTAGGAAGCTCCGCGGCAGCAGATACGCAGTATTTT. It encodes CASSVGSSAAADTQYF. V usage is TRBV9 and J usage is TRBJ2-3; D gene uncertain. The CDR3 spans 16 residues. CDR1 and CDR2 (germline): SGDLS, YYNGEE. V dropped 0 bases and J dropped 4 bases, with 15 bases sitting between them. Full variable domain (rest looked up from reference TRBV9 and TRBJ2-3): DSGVTQTPKHLITATGQRVTLRCSPRSGDLSVYWYQQSLDQGLQFLIQYYNGEERAKGNILERFSAQQFPDLHSELNLSSLELGDSALYFCASSVGSSAAADTQYFGPGTRLTVL.

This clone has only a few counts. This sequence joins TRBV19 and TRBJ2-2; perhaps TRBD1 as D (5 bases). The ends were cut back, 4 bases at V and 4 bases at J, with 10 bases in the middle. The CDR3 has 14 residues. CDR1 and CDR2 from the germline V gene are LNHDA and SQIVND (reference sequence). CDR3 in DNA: TGTGCCAGTAGTAGGAACCAGGGCACCGGGGAGCTGTTTTTT. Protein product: CASSRNQGTGELFF.

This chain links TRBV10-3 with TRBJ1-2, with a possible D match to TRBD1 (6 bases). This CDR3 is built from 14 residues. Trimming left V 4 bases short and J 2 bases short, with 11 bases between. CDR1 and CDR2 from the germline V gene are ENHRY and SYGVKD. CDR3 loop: CAISVWTANYGYTF. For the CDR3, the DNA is TGTGCCATCAGTGTATGGACAGCCAACTATGGCTACACCTTC.